A selection of T cell receptor beta chains follows, all from one sample in a study of response to subunit inactivated influenza vaccine. TCRdb re-analysed the RT-PCR reads in MiXCR, keeping a single row per CDR3 protein. The sample has approximately 500,000 distinct CDR3 sequences, around 25% seen once. This sample also appeared in a second study, on T cells expressing NK-cell markers.

The sequencing used CD4+ T cells sorted from PBMCs, collected less than 13 days after vaccination. The receptor set was obtained from a man between 45 and 60 years old who received an inactivated influenza vaccine. The CDR3 runs from the conserved cysteine through the conserved F or W. A D gene is named only where the DNA matches it firmly. Rows give clone size only sometimes, using once, few, many, or a class for an expanded clone.

NA	TRBV6-1	NA	TRBJ1-2	TGTGCCAGCAGTCGCGGACAGACCGCGATTAACTATGGCTACACCTTC	CASSRGQTAINYGYTF
few	TRBV28	NA	TRBJ2-1	TGTGCCAGCCTACCTGTCGGGGGCTACAATGAGCAGTTCTTC	CASLPVGGYNEQFF
NA	TRBV7-6	TRBD2	TRBJ2-3	TGTGCCAGCAGCCGACTAGCGGGCTCCGGGAATACGCAGTATTTT	CASSRLAGSGNTQYF
NA	TRBV25-1	NA	TRBJ2-1	TGTGCCAGCAGTGAATGGGGTGAGCAGTTCTTC	CASSEWGEQFF
many	TRBV11-2	NA	TRBJ2-4	TGTGCCAGCAGCTTAGATTGGGCAGGGGGGATGTACATTCAGTACTTC	CASSLDWAGGMYIQYF
many	TRBV4-2	TRBD2	TRBJ2-2	TGTGCCACGTTAGCGGGGGGGGCCGCCGGGGAGCTGTTTTTT	CATLAGGAAGELFF
many	TRBV6-5	NA	TRBJ2-2	TGTGCCAGCAGTTTCTGGGGGACCGGGGAGCTGTTTTTT	CASSFWGTGELFF
few	TRBV15	TRBD2	TRBJ2-3	TGTGCCACCTCGTCAGGGGCTAGCGGGACAGATACGCAGTATTTT	CATSSGASGTDTQYF
NA	TRBV6-5	NA	TRBJ2-6	TGTGCCAGCAGTTACTCCCAGATGGTTCTCTCTGGGGCCAACGTCCTGACTTTC	CASSYSQMVLSGANVLTF
NA	TRBV7-3	NA	TRBJ2-4	TGTGCCAGCAGCTTACGTTTCCGGGACGACATTCAGTACTTC	CASSLRFRDDIQYF
NA	TRBV7-2	TRBD2	TRBJ2-2	TGTGCCAGCAGCTTATGGGGCGGGAGAATCGGGGAGCTGTTTTTT	CASSLWGGRIGELFF
NA	TRBV11-2	TRBD2	TRBJ2-2	TGTGCCAGCAGCTTGGGACTAGCGAATTCTTTTCGGGAGCTGTTTTTT	CASSLGLANSFRELFF
NA	TRBV6-2/TRBV6-3	TRBD2	TRBJ2-5	TGTGCCAGCAGTCGGACTAGCGGGCGTGGTGTGACCCAGTACTTC	CASSRTSGRGVTQYF
NA	TRBV20-1	TRBD1	TRBJ2-5	TGCAGTGCTAGAACAGGGACAGGGTTGCTGGGGGAGACCCAGTACTTC	CSARTGTGLLGETQYF
NA	TRBV7-2	NA	TRBJ2-2	TGTGCCAGCAGCCGAGGGGCCGGCGGGGAGCTGTTTTTT	CASSRGAGGELFF
few	TRBV29-1	TRBD1	TRBJ2-1	TGCAGCGTTAGGGACAGGCGGAACAATGAGCAGTTCTTC	CSVRDRRNNEQFF
NA	TRBV7-6	TRBD1	TRBJ2-3	TGTGCCAGCAGCCTTCGGACCGGCCCAGGGGGAGATACGCAGTATTTT	CASSLRTGPGGDTQYF
NA	TRBV4-3	TRBD1	TRBJ1-4	TGCGCCAGCAGCCAAGAAGGGGGCCTTGGCCAAAAACTGTTTTTT	CASSQEGGLGQKLFF
few	TRBV20-1	NA	TRBJ2-3	TGCAGTGCTAGAGATCCCTTAGGGGATTGGGCCACAGATACGCAGTATTTT	CSARDPLGDWATDTQYF
NA	TRBV9	NA	TRBJ2-1	TGTGCCAGCAGCGTAGTTCCAGGAATAGGCAATGAGCAGTTCTTC	CASSVVPGIGNEQFF
few	TRBV7-2	TRBD1	TRBJ2-7	TGTGCCAGCAGCTTTGTAAGAACAGGGGACTACGAGCAGTACTTC	CASSFVRTGDYEQYF
few	TRBV28	TRBD1	TRBJ1-1	TGTGCCAGCAGAACCGGGACCAGGGGGACTGAAGCTTTCTTT	CASRTGTRGTEAFF
NA	TRBV6-1	TRBD1	TRBJ1-3	TGTGCCAGCAGTGATGGACAGGGGGCAAGAAACACCATATATTTT	CASSDGQGARNTIYF
NA	TRBV28	TRBD2	TRBJ2-1	TGTGCCAGCCGCGGGACTAGCGGGAGAGGAGGGGCTTACAATGAGCAGTTCTTC	CASRGTSGRGGAYNEQFF
NA	TRBV5-5	NA	TRBJ2-4	TGTGCCAGCAGCTTGGAGTCCAAAAACATTCAGTACTTC	CASSLESKNIQYF
many	TRBV29-1	TRBD2	TRBJ2-3	TGCAGCGTTGCTAGCGGAAGCACAGATACGCAGTATTTT	CSVASGSTDTQYF
few	TRBV18	TRBD1	TRBJ1-2	TGTGCCAGCTCACCCACCGACAGGGAAGGGAGTGGCTACACCTTC	CASSPTDREGSGYTF
few	TRBV7-8	TRBD2	TRBJ2-2	TGTGCCAGCACCTCCCGACTAGCGGGTGCCGGGGAGCTGTTTTTT	CASTSRLAGAGELFF
many	TRBV12-3/TRBV12-4	NA	TRBJ1-4	TGTGCCAGCAGCCCTACCGGGGGCCCTAATGAAAAACTGTTTTTT	CASSPTGGPNEKLFF
few	TRBV6-5	NA	TRBJ2-7	TGTGCCAGCAGTTACTCGTATGGGGGGCGTGAGGGGCAGTACTTC	CASSYSYGGREGQYF
NA	TRBV18	TRBD2	TRBJ2-1	TGTGCCAGCTCAGGGGTAGCGGGGACCTACAATGAGCAGTTCTTC	CASSGVAGTYNEQFF
few	TRBV16	TRBD1	TRBJ2-7	TGTGCCAGCAGCCCGGACATGGTTCGACAGGGTATTTACGAGCAGTACTTC	CASSPDMVRQGIYEQYF
NA	TRBV20-1	TRBD2	TRBJ2-1	TGCTGTGCTAGAGATCTAAAGGGCGGGAGCTCCTACAATGAGCAGTTCTTC	CCARDLKGGSSYNEQFF
NA	TRBV5-6	TRBD2	TRBJ2-3	TGTGCCAGCAGCTCCCTCAGCGGGGGCCTCACAGATACGCAGTATTTT	CASSSLSGGLTDTQYF
NA	TRBV7-2	TRBD2	TRBJ2-5	TGTGCCAGCAGCTCGGGGACTAGTCAAGAGACCCAGTACTTC	CASSSGTSQETQYF
NA	TRBV18	NA	TRBJ2-7	TGTGCCAGCTCACCACCCTCTACAGGATACTACGAGCAGTACTTC	CASSPPSTGYYEQYF
NA	TRBV5-5	NA	TRBJ1-4	TGTGCCAGCAGTTCTTACCCGGGCCCTAATGAAAAACTGTTTTTT	CASSSYPGPNEKLFF
few	TRBV4-2	NA	TRBJ2-7	TGTGCCAGCAGCTCGGGACAAGGCGAGCAGTACTTC	CASSSGQGEQYF
NA	TRBV28	TRBD2	TRBJ2-7	TGTGCCAGCAGTAAGGGACTAGCGGGAGGCAACGAGCAGTACTTC	CASSKGLAGGNEQYF
few	TRBV5-1	NA	TRBJ2-1	TGCGCCAGCAGCTTAGCTAGTCCGGCTGAGCAGTTCTTC	CASSLASPAEQFF
NA	TRBV20-1	NA	TRBJ2-1	TGCAGTGCTAGTAGGGGTTGGAACAATGAGCAGTTCTTC	CSASRGWNNEQFF
NA	TRBV27	NA	TRBJ2-1	TGTGCCAGCAGTCTCCAGAGGAAACGAGGAGGTAATGAGCAGTTCTTC	CASSLQRKRGGNEQFF
few	TRBV5-1	NA	TRBJ2-7	TGCGCCAGCAGCTTGGATCGGACGTCGAGATACGAGCAGTACTTC	CASSLDRTSRYEQYF
NA	TRBV20-1	TRBD2	TRBJ2-5	TGCAGTGCTAGACGAACACTAGCGCTCCAAGAGACCCAGTACTTC	CSARRTLALQETQYF
few	TRBV11-2	TRBD2	TRBJ2-3	TGTGCCAGCAGCTTAGTTCCGGGACTAGCGGGAGAAGATACGCAGTATTTT	CASSLVPGLAGEDTQYF